The sequence of this T cell receptor beta chain was determined in a study of T cells in tumors after PD-1 blockade. On this clone: Its antigen is still unknown.

Regarding the study as a whole: After therapy, most expanded exhausted CD8+ clones were absent pre-treatment, suggesting clonal replacement.

Repertoires were generated with immunoSEQ multiplex PCR, while TCRdb's copy carries only in-frame clones and drops some. Of about 10,000 clones in the sample, over 50% are singletons; the top ten hold roughly 13%. The material sequenced was tumor tissue, taken after anti-PD-1 treatment. The source is a human donor with basal cell carcinoma.

The CDR3 region has the DNA TGTGCCAGTAAAGACGCGCACTCTGGAAACACCATATATTTT. Amino acids: CASKDAHSGNTIYF. This chain uses TRBV19 with TRBJ1-3; D is unclear. This CDR3 has 14 residues. Germline V lookup: CDR1 LNHDA, CDR2 SQIVND (reference sequence). Trimming removed 7 bases at V and 0 bases at J, with 10 bases between.